The present TCR beta chain was sequenced within a study of graft-versus-host responses after intestinal transplantation. For the study at large: Those transplanted obtained multivisceral, liver-intestinal, or isolated intestinal grafts. Once they had received anti-thymocyte globulin induction, all recipients took tacrolimus and steroids for about three years. Broader study findings: Ileal or blood samples showed some GvH clones first, and such clones were also found in recipient marrow.

The sample holds one count of this clone. What it recognizes is unknown. Here immunoSEQ multiplex PCR was the method, and the copy in TCRdb shows in-frame clones only, minus some. The sample has around 120,000 clones, just over 90% seen once; the top ten hold more than 0.15%. The specimen comprised unstimulated CD4+ T cells sorted from spleen or lymph node cells, sampled before intestinal transplant. This clonotype originated in a human donor who received an intestinal transplant.

DNA for the CDR3: TGTGCCAGCAGCTCCTGGGGAGGGGGTAGGAGAAACACCATATATTTT. Translated, it gives CASSSWGGGRRNTIYF. This chain uses TRBV5-6 with TRBJ1-3, with TRBD1 as a possible D gene (6 bases). Trimming took off 3 bases at V and 5 bases at J, with 18 bases between the two ends. The germline V gene encodes CDR1 SGHDT and CDR2 YYEEEE. CDR3 size: 16 residues.